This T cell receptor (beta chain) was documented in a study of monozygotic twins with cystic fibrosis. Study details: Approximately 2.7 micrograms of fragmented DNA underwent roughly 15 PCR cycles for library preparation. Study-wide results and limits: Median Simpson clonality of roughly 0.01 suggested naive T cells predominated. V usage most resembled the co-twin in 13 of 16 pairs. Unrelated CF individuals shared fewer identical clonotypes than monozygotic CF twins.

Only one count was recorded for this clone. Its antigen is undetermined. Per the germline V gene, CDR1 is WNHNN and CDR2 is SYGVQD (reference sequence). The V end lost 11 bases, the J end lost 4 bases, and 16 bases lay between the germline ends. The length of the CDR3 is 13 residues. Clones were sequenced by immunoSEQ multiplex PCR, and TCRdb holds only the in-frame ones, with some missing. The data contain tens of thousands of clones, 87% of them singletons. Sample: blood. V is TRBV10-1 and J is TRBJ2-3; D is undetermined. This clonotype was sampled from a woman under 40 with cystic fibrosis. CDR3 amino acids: CASGEANSDTQYF. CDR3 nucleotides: TGCGCCTCCGGAGAAGCAAACTCAGATACGCAGTATTTT.